The 9 T cell receptor beta chains below all came from one sample that was sequenced in a study of monozygotic twins with inflammatory bowel disease. TCRdb reprocessed the 5' RACE reads and reports one entry per CDR3 protein, with no DNA. The sample table includes 300,000 to 400,000 distinct CDR3 sequences. The sequencing sample was made of blood. The receptors here all came from a human donor with ulcerative colitis or Crohn's disease, or a healthy co-twin of an affected twin (not recorded which).

The chain recombines TRBV10-3 with TRBJ2-5; checking the TCRdb D call of TRBD1 is not possible without DNA. The V gene's germline CDR1 is ENHRY and CDR2 SYGVKD. The CDR3 is 14 amino acids. This chain's CDR3 is CAAATGIDQETQYF.

The chain combines TRBV20-1 with TRBJ2-1; TCRdb names TRBD1, which stays unverified in the absence of DNA. The CDR3 has 15 amino acids. Germline V CDR1 and CDR2: DFQATT, SNEGSKA (reference sequence). The CDR3 is CSVLSRGTLYNEQFF.

This rearrangement joins TRBV20-1 to TRBJ1-5; TCRdb outputs TRBD1, but without DNA this stays unchecked. This CDR3 is built from 13 residues. In germline, CDR1 is DFQATT, CDR2 SNEGSKA (reference sequence). Here the CDR3 reads CSARGPRGEPQHF.

This chain connects TRBV4-1 to TRBJ1-6; TCRdb lists TRBD1, though no DNA is available to test this call. The germline CDR1 and CDR2 sequences are MGHRA and YSYEKL. CDR3 length equals 16 residues. The CDR3 loop is CASSQVPLGYNSPLHF.

The chain joins TRBV9 to TRBJ1-3; there is no DNA to check the TCRdb D call of TRBD1. The CDR3 is 16 residues long. Germline V CDR1 and CDR2: SGDLS, YYNGEE. The CDR3 here is CASSRRPGQGGNTIYF.

The chain couples TRBV5-1 to TRBJ2-5; TCRdb's D call of TRBD2 is untestable without DNA. This CDR3 is 13 amino acids long. Looked up from germline, CDR1 is SGHRS and CDR2 is YFSETQ. The CDR3 here is CVSSQGPQETQYF.

The chain employs TRBV3-1 and TRBJ2-5. Germline V gene sequence: CDR1 LGHDT, CDR2 YNNKEL (reference sequence). This CDR3 comprises 12 residues. This chain's CDR3 is CASSQGSGTQYF.

The rearrangement joins TRBV5-4 to TRBJ2-3; TCRdb calls TRBD2, which cannot be checked without DNA. Germline lookup yields CDR1 SGHNT and CDR2 YYREEE (reference sequence). The CDR3 contains 15 residues. The chain's CDR3 is CASSLGRGETDTQYF.

The V call is TRBV28, the J call TRBJ2-4; as DNA is missing, the TRBD2 call by TCRdb cannot be tested. The V gene's germline CDR1 is MDHEN and CDR2 SYDVKM. CDR3 size: 16 residues. Here the CDR3 reads CASSSGLLRSKNIQYF.